The entry below describes one T cell receptor beta chain. Its antigen is unknown. In the same sample, other DNA sequences code for this CDR3. Germline-derived CDR1 and CDR2 are SQVTM and ANQGSEA. The CDR3 is 12 residues long. Trimming pared 3 bases from V and 4 bases from J, leaving 9 bases between. From CD4+ cells came CD45RA+ naive and CD45RA-negative memory subsets. The data were produced by immunoSEQ multiplex PCR, yet TCRdb's version contains in-frame clones alone and is incomplete. Found here are roughly 1.5 million clones, roughly 98% of them singletons; the top ten hold around 0.45%. This specimen comes from a study of shared clonotypes between healthy human individuals. Study-level findings and limits: With a handful of donors compared, roughly 4.9% of naive CD4 clonotypes were shared. Sorted-subset sequencing, rarefaction showed, was incomplete despite large depth. Some clonotypes were shared by all four sorted-subset donors, while others were not shared. The non-shared ones had lower generation probabilities than the shared ones.

The specimen sequenced was naive CD4+ T cells sorted from blood. Subset of the sample: CD45RA+ positively selected. The chain combines TRBV29-1 with TRBJ1-1, with TRBD1 as a possible D gene (5 bases). The receptor comes from a man aged 25 to 45 in good health. CDR3 sequence (DNA): TGCAGCGTTGAGCAGGGAGGCACTGAAGCTTTCTTT. It codes for CSVEQGGTEAFF. Using reference TRBV29-1 and TRBJ1-1 for the parts outside the CDR3, the full variable domain is SAVISQKPSRDICQRGTSLTIQCQVDSQVTMMFWYRQQPGQSLTLIATANQGSEATYESGFVIDKFPISRPNLTFSTLTVSNMSPEDSSIYLCSVEQGGTEAFFGQGTRLTVV.